The 20 T cell receptor beta chains listed next were all sequenced from one sample in a study of CD8+CD57+ T cells in acquired aplastic anemia. TCR beta VDJ and CDR3 profiling used genomic DNA as template. TCRdb re-analysed the reads in MiXCR, keeping a single row per CDR3 protein. The sample carries approximately 150,000 distinct CDR3 sequences, 40% to 50% recorded once. An expansion of CD8+CD57+ cells by flow cytometry had been shown in patients chosen for sequencing. The sequencing input was sorted CD4+, CD8+, or CD8+CD57+ T cells (not recorded which) from PBMCs. These TCRs come from a human donor with aplastic anemia.

This clonotype appeared once. The conserved phenylalanine or tryptophan normally closing the CDR3 is absent here, so this likely arose from a read error. The chain carries TRBV15 and TRBJ1-2; D ambiguous. The V end was cut by 0 bases, the J end by 4 bases, with 9 bases between. Germline CDR1 reads LNHNV; CDR2 reads YYDKDF (reference sequence). There are 14 residues in the CDR3. Written as DNA, the CDR3 is TGTGCCACCAGCAGAGAACGGGGATTCTATGGCTACACCTCC. Protein: CATSRERGFYGYTS.

In regard to this clonotype: Sequence at one end of the junction differs from germline and may be a read error. J is TRBJ1-2 and V is TRBV10-3, with D unresolved. This CDR3 contains 13 residues. Germline lookup yields CDR1 ENHRY and CDR2 SYGVKD. The CDR3 loop reads CASSGANSDGYTF. CDR3 DNA: TGTGCCAGCAGTGGAGCAAACTCGGATGGCTACACCTTC.

V and J are TRBV6-2 or TRBV6-3 and TRBJ1-4; D call uncertain. V was shortened by 0 bases and J by 4 bases, with 9 bases between the two germline ends. From germline, CDR1 is MNHEY and CDR2 SVGEGT. This CDR3 is 15 amino acids long. The CDR3 sequence is CASSYSRAFNEKLFF. The CDR3 nucleotides read TGTGCCAGCAGTTACTCGAGAGCATTTAATGAAAAACTGTTTTTT.

The gene calls are TRBV5-1 and TRBJ1-2; no reliable D call. Trimming took 0 bases from V and 4 from J, leaving 10 bases between them. The CDR3 totals 14 residues. Germline CDR1 SGHRS, CDR2 YFSETQ. This CDR3 is CASSLGQPFYGYTF. CDR3 in DNA: TGCGCCAGCAGCTTGGGGCAGCCTTTCTATGGCTACACCTTC. The full variable domain, with the rest looked up from reference TRBV5-1 and TRBJ1-2, is KAGVTQTPRYLIKTRGQQVTLSCSPISGHRSVSWYQQTPGQGLQFLFEYFSETQRNKGNFPGRFSGRQFSNSRSEMNVSTLELGDSALYLCASSLGQPFYGYTFGSGTRLTVV.

This clonotype was counted at least ten times. The rearrangement joins TRBV6-1 to TRBJ2-1, with TRBD2 identical over 7 bases. The V gene end was trimmed by 4 bases and the J gene end by 3 bases; junction bases not matched to a gene: 6. The germline V gene encodes CDR1 MNHNS and CDR2 SASEGT. CDR3 size: 15 residues. The CDR3 DNA sequence: TGTGCCAGCAGTGGAGGACTAGGGGACTACAATGAGCAGTTCTTC. Translating gives CASSGGLGDYNEQFF.

V gene TRBV20-1 combines with J gene TRBJ1-4; 8 bases are shared with TRBD1. The CDR3 extends over 14 amino acids. The J segment lost 4 bases and the V segment lost 2 bases, leaving 3 bases of the junction unmatched. Germline V gene sequence: CDR1 DFQATT, CDR2 SNEGSKA (reference sequence). Here the CDR3 DNA reads TGCAGTGCTAGAACGGGACAGGTTAATGAAAAACTGTTTTTT. It specifies CSARTGQVNEKLFF.

This rearrangement joins TRBV3-1 to TRBJ1-6; 9 positions match TRBD1. The junction had 7 bases not matched to a gene; V was cut back by 4 bases and J by 6 bases. Germline CDR1 is LGHDT and CDR2 is YNNKEL (reference sequence). This CDR3 is 16 amino acids long. This chain's CDR3 is CASSPLAGQGNSPLHF. As DNA, the CDR3 is TGTGCCAGCAGCCCCCTAGCGGGACAGGGTAATTCACCCCTCCACTTT.

The chain has TRBV10-2 and TRBJ1-1; the match to TRBD1 covers 9 bases. The germline V gene has CDR1 WSHSY and CDR2 SAAADI. V shed 2 bases, J shed 3 bases, and the junction held 4 bases outside the gene matches. CDR3 length: 15 amino acids. The CDR3: CASSEPGQGDTEAFF. The CDR3 nucleotides are TGCGCCAGCAGTGAGCCGGGACAGGGTGACACTGAAGCTTTCTTT.

The chain joins TRBV24-1 to TRBJ2-3, with 8 bases fitting TRBD2. Unmatched junction bases numbered 11, after V lost 5 bases and J lost 2 bases. This CDR3 spans 17 amino acids. The V gene's germline CDR1 is KGHDR and CDR2 SFDVKD. The CDR3: CATSVGWPSGYTDTQYF. Written as DNA, the CDR3 is TGTGCCACCAGTGTCGGGTGGCCTAGCGGGTACACAGATACGCAGTATTTT.

This rearrangement joins TRBV20-1 to TRBJ2-3; 7 nucleotides agree with TRBD2. V dropped 2 bases and J dropped 4; count of bases not matched to a gene: 9. There are 15 residues in the CDR3. Per germline, CDR1 DFQATT and CDR2 SNEGSKA (reference sequence). CDR3 sequence reads: CSARPYRGSPDTQYF. CDR3 in DNA: TGCAGTGCTAGACCCTATCGCGGGAGCCCAGATACGCAGTATTTT.

This clonotype has at least ten counts. J is TRBJ1-6 and V is TRBV14; D not resolved. Germline V gives CDR1 SGHDN, CDR2 FVKESK. Deletions cut 9 bases from V and 7 bases from J, with 16 bases between. The CDR3 is 14 residues long. The CDR3 nucleotides read TGTGCCAGTAAGGTGTCTCTTAGCAATTCACCCCTCCACTTT. Protein sequence: CASKVSLSNSPLHF.

V and J are TRBV5-1 and TRBJ1-1, with TRBD1 matching 10 bases. There are 18 residues in the CDR3. Germline assignment: CDR1 SGHRS and CDR2 YFSETQ. J was trimmed by 0 bases and V by 4 bases; bases with no gene match: 12. CDR3: CASSIQSPGTGVNTEAFF. CDR3 nucleotide sequence: TGCGCCAGCAGCATACAAAGTCCCGGGACAGGGGTGAACACTGAAGCTTTCTTT.

This clonotype was detected many times. The J gene is TRBJ1-3, the V gene TRBV4-3; the D is unclear. Trimming stripped 1 base from V and 1 base from J, with 8 bases between. The germline V gene encodes CDR1 LGHNA and CDR2 YSLEER. The CDR3 contains 15 residues. In DNA form, the CDR3 reads TGCGCCAGCAGCCAAGGGAAGGGTTCTGGAAACACCATATATTTT. This encodes CASSQGKGSGNTIYF.

In its sample, this clonotype was seen many times. This chain links TRBV4-3 with TRBJ2-5; D remains ambiguous. CDR1 is LGHNA and CDR2 is YSLEER in the germline V gene. The CDR3 runs 13 residues. Trimming shortened V by 0 bases and J by 4 bases, and 6 bases separated the two germline ends. The CDR3 region is CASSQDLRETQYF. The DNA of the CDR3 is TGCGCCAGCAGCCAAGATCTACGAGAGACCCAGTACTTC.

DNA for the CDR3: TGTGCCAGCAGCCAAGAGAGGGAGGAGACCCAGTACTTC. Its protein is CASSQEREETQYF. The rearrangement links TRBV7-9 to TRBJ2-5; D is perhaps TRBD2 (5 bases). The germline V gene has CDR1 SEHNR and CDR2 FQNEAQ (reference sequence). The CDR3 has 13 residues. The ends were cut back, 5 bases at V and 5 bases at J, with 12 bases in the middle.

This clonotype was seen ten or more times. V and J are TRBV29-1 and TRBJ2-5; perhaps TRBD1 as D (6 bases). CDR1 and CDR2 (germline): SQVTM, ANQGSEA. Trimming took off 3 bases at V and 5 bases at J, with 16 bases between the two ends. CDR3 size: 14 residues. In nucleotides, the CDR3 is TGCAGCGTTGAGGCGGCAGGGGATGTCGAGACCCAGTACTTC. This translates into CSVEAAGDVETQYF.

CDR3 loop: CASRDTGGRFYEQYF. In nucleotides, the CDR3 is TGTGCCAGCAGAGATACAGGGGGGCGATTCTACGAGCAGTACTTC. This chain connects TRBV2 to TRBJ2-7; 8 nucleotides match TRBD1. With 6 bases clipped from V and 3 bases from J, the junction kept 10 bases outside the gene matches. Germline V lookup: CDR1 SNHLY, CDR2 FYNNEI. This CDR3 comprises 15 residues.

This clonotype appeared once. V is TRBV14 and J is TRBJ2-5; D gene ambiguous. The CDR3 has 15 amino acids. Germline CDR1 SGHDN, CDR2 FVKESK. V lost 5 bases and J 2 bases, leaving 15 bases between the germline ends. CDR3: CASSDGTRPQETQYF. The CDR3 DNA is TGTGCCAGCAGCGACGGAACACGGCCACAAGAGACCCAGTACTTC.

The rearrangement uses TRBV5-1 and TRBJ2-3, with TRBD2 matching 7 bases. J gave up 9 bases and V 0 bases, and 13 bases lay outside the gene matches. CDR1 and CDR2 from the germline V gene are SGHRS and YFSETQ. CDR3 length equals 16 residues. CDR3: CASSLGLAEPTETQYF. The CDR3 nucleotides read TGCGCCAGCAGCTTGGGGCTAGCGGAACCGACGGAGACGCAGTATTTT.

The chain has TRBV6-1 and TRBJ2-6; no definite D call. V lost 6 bases, J lost 6 bases, and 18 bases lay in between. The CDR3 runs to 16 residues. Per the germline V gene, CDR1 is MNHNS and CDR2 is SASEGT. The CDR3 bases are TGTGCCAGCAGGCCTCGTGAGGCGGTCTTGGCCAACGTCCTGACTTTC. Translation: CASRPREAVLANVLTF.